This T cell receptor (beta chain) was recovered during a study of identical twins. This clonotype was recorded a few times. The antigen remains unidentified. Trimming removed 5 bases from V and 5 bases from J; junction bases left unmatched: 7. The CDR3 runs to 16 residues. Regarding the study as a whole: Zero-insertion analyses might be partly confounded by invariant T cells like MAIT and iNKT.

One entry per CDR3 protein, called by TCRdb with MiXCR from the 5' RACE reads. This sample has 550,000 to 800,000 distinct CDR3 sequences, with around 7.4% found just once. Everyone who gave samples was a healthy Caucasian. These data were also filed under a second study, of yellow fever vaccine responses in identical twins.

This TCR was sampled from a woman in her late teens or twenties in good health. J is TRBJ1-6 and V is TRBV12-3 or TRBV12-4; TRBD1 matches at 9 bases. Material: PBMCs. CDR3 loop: CASSGPGTGNNSPLHF. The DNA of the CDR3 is TGTGCCAGCAGTGGGCCCGGGACAGGGAATAATTCACCCCTCCACTTT.